The clone carrying this T cell receptor beta chain was counted a few times. What it recognizes is unknown. V was clipped by 0 bases and J by 3 bases, with 12 bases between them. CDR3 length equals 15 residues. Germline CDR1 and CDR2: LGHNA and YSLEER. These data come from a study of T cells after yellow fever vaccination. General study points: There was a possibility that FACS-sorted repertoires contained abundant clonotypes contaminating from the bulk population. Compared with primary, the secondary response was weaker and peaked at day 5, not 15. Subsequent to the booster, the majority of primary-vaccination clones reappeared (under 98% CD4, roughly 90% CD8).

5'RACE template switching produced TCR cDNA carrying a universal primer site and UMIs. TCRdb passed the 5' RACE reads through MiXCR, listing each CDR3 protein once. The table shows approximately 150,000 distinct CDR3 sequences, with 7.7% occurring only once. This receptor was identified in a man aged 30 to 45 who received the YFV17D yellow fever vaccine. The chain links TRBV4-3 to TRBJ2-7, with D perhaps TRBD2 (7 bases). The sequenced sample was CD4+ T cells sorted from PBMCs, obtained 5 days after the yellow fever booster vaccination. In DNA, the CDR3 is TGCGCCAGCAGCCAAGAGCGGGGGCTGTACTACGAGCAGTACTTC. Its translation: CASSQERGLYYEQYF.